This TCR beta chain was recovered during a study of shared clonotypes between healthy human individuals. Germline values: CDR1 SGHNT, CDR2 YYREEE (reference sequence). V was trimmed by 0 bases and J by 3 bases, leaving 10 bases between them. The CDR3 contains 15 residues. The authors ran the assay at deep level. Using immunoSEQ multiplex PCR, the repertoire was profiled, and TCRdb retains in-frame clones only, with some absent. The table lists about 2.1 million clones, 85% to 95% of them singletons, with more than 1.5% in the top ten. CD8 cells classed as naive were CD45RO-negative and positively selected for CCR7, excluding terminally differentiated effector memory CD45RA+ cells.

The source is a man aged 18-30 years in good health. Some clones in this sample may be carry-over from other donors' samples. The sample comprised naive CD8+ T cells from PBMCs. V gene TRBV5-4 combines with J gene TRBJ1-5, with D tentatively TRBD1 (6 bases). The CDR3 is CASSLGQGSNQPQHF. As DNA, the CDR3 is TGTGCCAGCAGCTTGGGGCAGGGGTCCAATCAGCCCCAGCATTTT.